This T cell receptor beta chain was sequenced for a study of graft-versus-host responses after intestinal transplantation. On the study more broadly: Transplant recipients had multivisceral, liver-intestinal, or isolated intestinal grafts. Anti-thymocyte globulin induction preceded 2 to 4 years of tacrolimus and steroid maintenance in all recipients.

Profiled with immunoSEQ multiplex PCR; TCRdb holds only in-frame clones, not every one. The sample includes more than 100,000 clones, roughly 91% of them seen just once. A remark on this clone: Its cognate antigen is unknown. Relative to the germline gene, one junction end is altered; a read error may explain this.

Study findings and constraints: Recipient marrow showed GvH clones, some seen first in ileum or blood. The highest levels of circulating GvH clones went along with early declines in HvG clones after transplant.

This CDR3 spans 13 amino acids. Germline lookup yields CDR1 SGHAT and CDR2 FQDESV (reference sequence). This chain joins TRBV11-1 and TRBJ2-7; 10 bases fit TRBD2. The receptor comes from a human donor who received an intestinal transplant. Sequenced here: unstimulated CD4+ T cells sorted from spleen or lymph node cells, sampled before intestinal transplant. DNA of the CDR3: TGTGCCAGCAGCTTAGGCCTAGCGGGAGAATGTCGGTTC. It encodes CASSLGLAGECRF.